This T cell receptor (beta chain) is drawn from a study of blood T cell repertoires in COVID-19. Study at large: Acute and convalescent COVID-19 samples came from the United States, Italy and Spain. PBMCs, B-cell-depleted T cells, or T cells were the source of the cDNA or gDNA that made up the material.

The authors' processing: Reference gene primer amplification gave estimated nucleated cell counts. Data came from immunoSEQ multiplex PCR; TCRdb stores just in-frame clones and leaves some out. Clone size and the V and J calls come from that table; the DNA yielded D and trimming. Among tens of thousands of clones listed, just under 85% were seen once. This clone was detected once. This sequence originates from a middle-aged man with acute or convalescent COVID-19. Sequenced sample: peripheral blood.

The chain's CDR3 is CASSPRTGTGVYEQYF. The CDR3 nucleotides read TGTGCCAGCAGTCCCCGGACCGGGACAGGGGTCTACGAGCAGTACTTC. This chain uses TRBV28 with TRBJ2-7, with 10 bases fitting TRBD1. CDR3 size: 16 residues. J lost 3 bases, V lost 5 bases, and 10 bases had no gene match. CDR1 is MDHEN, CDR2 SYDVKM, per germline.